Described below is a single TCR beta chain sequence and its context. Profiled with immunoSEQ multiplex PCR; TCRdb holds only in-frame clones, not every one. This table holds fewer than 250,000 clones, about 88% found once. This record comes from a study of blood T cell repertoires in COVID-19. On the study more broadly: There were acute and convalescent COVID-19 samples, and they came from the United States, Italy and Spain. Nucleic acid was either cDNA or gDNA, and it came from T cells, B-cell-depleted T cells, or PBMCs.

The CDR3 is made up of 16 amino acids. Sequencing used PBMCs or T cells enriched from blood (not recorded which). The chain is built from TRBV21-1 and TRBJ2-1; the table gives TRBD2 as D, unverified against the DNA. TRBV21-1 represents a pseudogene. The TCR originated in a woman in her thirties or forties in a cohort exposed to, infected with or recovered from COVID-19 (not recorded which). The CDR3 sequence is CASSKCKGRPDNEQFF. CDR3 bases: TGTGCCAGCAGCAAATGTAAAGGGAGGCCCGACAATGAGCAGTTCTTC.